This is a list of T cell receptor beta chains from one sample in a study of breast tumors, draining lymph nodes, adjacent tissues. TCRdb reanalysed the multiplex PCR reads using MiXCR and keeps one entry per CDR3 protein. The data show tens of thousands of distinct CDR3 sequences, 35% to 40% seen once. Material for sequencing was breast tumor tissue. The origin of the receptors is a female donor with breast cancer. Some clones in this sample may be carry-over from other donors' samples. CDR3s include the opening cysteine and the closing phenylalanine or tryptophan. D genes are given only for firm matches. Rows give clone size only sometimes, using once, few, many, or a class for an expanded clone.

D	V	J	size	CDR3	DNA
-	TRBV4-3	TRBJ2-3	many	CASSQAPRGDTQYF	TGCGCCAGCAGCCAAGCCCCAAGGGGAGATACGCAGTATTTT
-	TRBV25-1	TRBJ2-6	medium-sized	CASRGAGANVLTF	TGTGCCAGCAGGGGCGCCGGGGCCAACGTCCTGACTTTC
-	TRBV7-2	TRBJ2-7	-	CASSREGGRIYEQYF	TGTGCCAGCAGCCGAGAAGGGGGTCGAATATACGAGCAGTACTTC
TRBD2	TRBV27	TRBJ2-1	-	CASSSSGRYNEQFF	TGTGCCAGCAGTTCTAGCGGGCGGTACAATGAGCAGTTCTTC
TRBD1	TRBV6-2/TRBV6-3	TRBJ1-6	many	CASSYAGTANSPLHF	TGTGCCAGCAGTTACGCCGGGACAGCGAATTCACCCCTCCACTTT
-	TRBV29-1	TRBJ2-1	many	CSVDKLGGREQFF	TGCAGCGTTGACAAACTAGGGGGGAGGGAACAGTTCTTC
-	TRBV24-1	TRBJ2-3	many	CATSGPGGTDTQYF	TGTGCCACCAGTGGTCCCGGGGGCACAGATACGCAGTATTTT
-	TRBV29-1	TRBJ2-3	-	CSVEDRGRGTDTQYF	TGTAGCGTTGAAGATAGGGGCCGAGGCACAGATACGCAGTATTTT
TRBD1	TRBV27	TRBJ2-7	many	CASSKGGTGAYEQYF	TGTGCCAGCAGCAAAGGGGGGACAGGGGCCTACGAGCAGTACTTC
-	TRBV5-1	TRBJ2-7	-	CASRPGRSVHEQYF	TGCGCCAGCAGACCAGGGAGGAGTGTGCACGAGCAGTACTTC
-	TRBV11-3	TRBJ2-7	medium-sized	CASSLGDEQYF	TGTGCCAGCAGCTTAGGGGATGAGCAGTACTTC
-	TRBV11-2	TRBJ1-6	medium-sized	CASSVEYSNSPLHF	TGTGCCAGCAGCGTTGAGTACAGTAATTCACCCCTCCACTTT
-	TRBV4-1	TRBJ2-1	-	CASSQVTGSYNEQFF	TGCGCCAGCAGCCAAGTGACAGGATCCTACAATGAGCAGTTCTTC
-	TRBV6-1	TRBJ2-5	many	CASSQPSKETQYF	TGTGCCAGCAGTCAGCCTAGTAAAGAGACCCAGTACTTC
-	TRBV4-3	TRBJ2-3	-	CASSQDTRRTQYF	TGCGCCAGCAGCCAAGATACAAGGCGTACGCAGTATTTT
-	TRBV7-9	TRBJ2-7	many	CASSGGSGYYEQYF	TGTGCCAGCAGCGGCGGAAGCGGTTACTACGAGCAGTACTTC
-	TRBV6-2/TRBV6-3	TRBJ2-7	-	CTSTKRVSYEQYF	TGTACCAGCACCAAAAGGGTTTCCTACGAGCAGTACTTC
-	TRBV6-1	TRBJ1-3	-	CASSEVGPASGNTIYF	TGTGCCAGCAGTGAAGTCGGCCCAGCCTCTGGAAACACCATATATTTT
-	TRBV10-2	TRBJ2-3	many	CASSESNTQYF	TGCGCCAGCTCTGAGAGTAATACGCAGTATTTT
-	TRBV7-8	TRBJ2-5	many	CASSLGWRDGTQYF	TGTGCCAGCAGCCTAGGGTGGCGGGACGGGACCCAGTACTTC
-	TRBV20-1	TRBJ2-7	medium-sized	CSARASGGRRYEQYF	TGCAGTGCTAGAGCCTCCGGGGGAAGGAGGTACGAGCAGTACTTC
-	TRBV5-6	TRBJ2-3	many	CASSLVFEGTQYF	TGTGCCAGCAGCTTGGTTTTTGAGGGTACGCAGTATTTT
TRBD2	TRBV19	TRBJ2-6	-	CASSIRGGAGANVLTF	TGTGCCAGTAGTATAAGGGGAGGGGCTGGGGCCAACGTCCTGACTTTC
-	TRBV19	TRBJ2-1	many	CASSIGWVSSYNEQFF	TGTGCCAGTAGTATCGGTTGGGTGAGCTCCTACAATGAGCAGTTCTTC
TRBD2	TRBV2	TRBJ2-1	many	CASSELAGTAGF	TGTGCCAGCAGTGAACTAGCGGGGACTGCAGGATTC
-	TRBV5-1	TRBJ2-5	-	CASSWGRRASQETQYF	TGCGCCAGCAGCTGGGGCCGGAGGGCTAGCCAAGAGACCCAGTACTTC
TRBD2	TRBV14	TRBJ2-1	-	CASGARLAVYNEQFF	TGTGCCTCCGGGGCGAGACTAGCGGTCTACAATGAGCAGTTCTTC
TRBD1	TRBV5-6	TRBJ2-4	-	CASGSGQHQYF	TGTGCCAGCGGCTCGGGACAGCATCAGTACTTC
TRBD1	TRBV2	TRBJ2-7	once	CASNTGTGWYEQYF	TGTGCCAGCAACACCGGGACAGGGTGGTACGAGCAGTACTTC
-	TRBV7-8	TRBJ2-3	-	CASSLAAGGTDTQYF	TGTGCCAGCAGCTTAGCGGCCGGGGGCACAGATACGCAGTATTTT
-	TRBV27	TRBJ2-7	-	CASSLTRDGTYEQYF	TGTGCCAGCAGTCTAACCCGCGACGGGACCTACGAGCAGTACTTC
-	TRBV7-2	TRBJ2-7	many	CASSFDQGPYEQYF	TGTGCCAGCAGCTTCGACCAGGGACCCTACGAGCAGTACTTC
TRBD2	TRBV2	TRBJ2-5	many	CASSAWLAGVGRVRETQYF	TGTGCCAGCAGTGCATGGCTAGCGGGAGTAGGTCGGGTACGGGAGACCCAGTACTTC